The following is a T cell receptor beta chain sequence with its context. Its antigen is undetermined. The data are from a study of cytomegalovirus exposure and HLA in healthy donors. The study, taken as a whole, reports: Exclusion as indistinguishable affected some V segments, including TRBV6-2 and TRBV6-3. About 87% or about 30% of the time was how often most TCR beta V segments were productive, according to an earlier analysis.

The CDR3 is made up of 15 amino acids. Trimming pared 4 bases from V and 5 bases from J, leaving 16 bases between. Donors in the study were healthy people who gave bone marrow. Primers included in the PCR were 60 Vbeta and 13 Jbeta primers. Sequencing used immunoSEQ multiplex PCR; TCRdb keeps in-frame clones, though not all of them. The repertoire includes 150,000 to 200,000 clones, 60% to 80% of them detected once, and around 15% sits in the top ten. The receptor was isolated from a man in his fifties or sixties in good health and CMV-seropositive. Material: PBMCs. The rearrangement uses TRBV5-3 and TRBJ1-5, with D possibly being TRBD1 (6 bases). TRBV5-3 is reported as an ORF; its role is uncertain. DNA of the CDR3: TGTGCCAGAAGCCGAACAGGGAAATACGATCAGCCCCAGCATTTT. Translated: CARSRTGKYDQPQHF.